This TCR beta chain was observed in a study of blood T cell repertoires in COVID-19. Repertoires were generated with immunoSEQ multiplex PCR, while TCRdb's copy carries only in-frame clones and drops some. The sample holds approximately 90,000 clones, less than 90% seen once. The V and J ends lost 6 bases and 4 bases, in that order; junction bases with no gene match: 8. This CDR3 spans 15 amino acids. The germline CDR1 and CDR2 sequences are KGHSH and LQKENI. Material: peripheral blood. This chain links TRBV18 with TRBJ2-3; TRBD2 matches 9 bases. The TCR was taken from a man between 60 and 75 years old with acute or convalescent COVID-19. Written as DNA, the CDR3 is TGTGCCAGCTCCATTAGCGGGAGTTGGGCAGATACGCAGTATTTT. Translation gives CASSISGSWADTQYF. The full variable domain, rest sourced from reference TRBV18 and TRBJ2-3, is NAGVMQNPRHLVRRRGQEARLRCSPMKGHSHVYWYRQLPEEGLKFMVYLQKENIIDESGMPKERFSAEFPKEGPSILRIQQVVRGDSAAYFCASSISGSWADTQYFGPGTRLTVL.